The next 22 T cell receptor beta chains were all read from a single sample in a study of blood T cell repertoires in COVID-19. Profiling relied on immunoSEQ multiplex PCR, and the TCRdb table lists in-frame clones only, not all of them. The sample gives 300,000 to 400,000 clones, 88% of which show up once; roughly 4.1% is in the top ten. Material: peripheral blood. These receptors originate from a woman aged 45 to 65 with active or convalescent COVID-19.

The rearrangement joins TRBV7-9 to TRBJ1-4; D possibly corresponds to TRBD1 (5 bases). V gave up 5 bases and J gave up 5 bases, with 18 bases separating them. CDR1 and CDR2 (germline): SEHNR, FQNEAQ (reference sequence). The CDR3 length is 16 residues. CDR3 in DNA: TGTGCCAGCAGCCACCTTGAGGGACTGGGGAATGAAAAACTGTTTTTT. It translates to CASSHLEGLGNEKLFF.

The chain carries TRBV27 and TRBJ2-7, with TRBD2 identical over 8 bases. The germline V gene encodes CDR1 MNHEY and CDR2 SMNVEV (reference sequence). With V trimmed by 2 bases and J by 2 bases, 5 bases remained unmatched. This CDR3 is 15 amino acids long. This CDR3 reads CASSLRGSGTYEQYF. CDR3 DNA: TGTGCCAGCAGTTTAAGGGGTAGCGGGACCTACGAGCAGTACTTC.

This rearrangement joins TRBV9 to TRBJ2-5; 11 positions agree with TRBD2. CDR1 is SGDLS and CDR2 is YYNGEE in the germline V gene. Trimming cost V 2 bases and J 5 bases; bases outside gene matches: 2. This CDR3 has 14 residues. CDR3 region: CASSVGLAVETQYF. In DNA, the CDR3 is TGTGCCAGCAGCGTGGGACTAGCGGTGGAGACCCAGTACTTC.

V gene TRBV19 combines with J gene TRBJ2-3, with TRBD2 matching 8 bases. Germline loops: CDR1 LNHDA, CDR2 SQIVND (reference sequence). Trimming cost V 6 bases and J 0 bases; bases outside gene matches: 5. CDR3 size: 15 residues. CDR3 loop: CASSHSGVSTDTQYF. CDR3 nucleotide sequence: TGTGCCAGTAGCCATAGCGGGGTTAGCACAGATACGCAGTATTTT.

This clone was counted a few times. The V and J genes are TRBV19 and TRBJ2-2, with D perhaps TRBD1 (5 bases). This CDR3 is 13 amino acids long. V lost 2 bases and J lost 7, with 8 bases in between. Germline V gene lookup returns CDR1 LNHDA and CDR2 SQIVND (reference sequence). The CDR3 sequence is CASSIQGIGELFF. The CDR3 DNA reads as TGTGCCAGTAGTATACAGGGTATCGGGGAGCTGTTTTTT.

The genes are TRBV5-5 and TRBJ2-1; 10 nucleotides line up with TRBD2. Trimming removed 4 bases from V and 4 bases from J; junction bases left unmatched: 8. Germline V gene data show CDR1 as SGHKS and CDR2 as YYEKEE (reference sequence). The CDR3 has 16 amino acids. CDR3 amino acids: CASSLYGLAAYNEQFF. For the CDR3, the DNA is TGTGCCAGCAGCCTTTATGGACTAGCGGCATACAATGAGCAGTTCTTC.

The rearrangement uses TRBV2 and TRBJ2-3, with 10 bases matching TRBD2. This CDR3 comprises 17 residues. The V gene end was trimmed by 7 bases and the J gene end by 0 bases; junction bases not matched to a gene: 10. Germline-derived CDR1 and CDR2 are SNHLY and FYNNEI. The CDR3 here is CASTKREGKLSTDTQYF. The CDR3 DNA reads TGTGCCAGCACAAAGCGGGAGGGCAAACTAAGCACAGATACGCAGTATTTT.

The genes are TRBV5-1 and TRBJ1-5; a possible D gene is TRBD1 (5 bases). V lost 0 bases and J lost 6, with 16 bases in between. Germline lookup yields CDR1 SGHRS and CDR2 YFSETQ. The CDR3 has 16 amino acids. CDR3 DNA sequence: TGCGCCAGCAGCTTGGGGGACTCCCTAGGGGCTCAGCCCCAGCATTTT. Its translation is CASSLGDSLGAQPQHF.

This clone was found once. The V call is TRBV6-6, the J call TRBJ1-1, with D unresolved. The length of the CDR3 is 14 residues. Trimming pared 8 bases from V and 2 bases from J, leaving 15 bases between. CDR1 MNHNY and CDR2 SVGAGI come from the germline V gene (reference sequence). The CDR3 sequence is CASAPREGNTEAFF. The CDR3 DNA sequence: TGTGCCAGCGCCCCGCGGGAGGGTAACACTGAAGCTTTCTTT.

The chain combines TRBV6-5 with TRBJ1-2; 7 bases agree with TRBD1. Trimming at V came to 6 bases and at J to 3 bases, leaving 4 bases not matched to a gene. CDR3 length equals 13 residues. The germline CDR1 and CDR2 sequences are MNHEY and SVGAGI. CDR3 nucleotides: TGTGCCAGCAGACAGGGGTGGGACTATGGCTACACCTTC. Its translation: CASRQGWDYGYTF.

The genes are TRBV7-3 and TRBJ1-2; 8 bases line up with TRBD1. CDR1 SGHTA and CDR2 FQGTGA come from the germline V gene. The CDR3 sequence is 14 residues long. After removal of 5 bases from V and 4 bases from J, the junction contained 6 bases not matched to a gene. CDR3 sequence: CASSPGQGIYGYTF. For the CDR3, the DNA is TGTGCCAGCAGCCCAGGACAGGGTATCTATGGCTACACCTTC.

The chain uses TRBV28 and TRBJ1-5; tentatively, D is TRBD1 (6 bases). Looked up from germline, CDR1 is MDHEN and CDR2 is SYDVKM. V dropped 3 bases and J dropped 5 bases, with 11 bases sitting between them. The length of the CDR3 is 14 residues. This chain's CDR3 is CASSLGGGHQPQHF. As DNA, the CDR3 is TGTGCCAGCAGTTTGGGTGGGGGCCATCAGCCCCAGCATTTT.

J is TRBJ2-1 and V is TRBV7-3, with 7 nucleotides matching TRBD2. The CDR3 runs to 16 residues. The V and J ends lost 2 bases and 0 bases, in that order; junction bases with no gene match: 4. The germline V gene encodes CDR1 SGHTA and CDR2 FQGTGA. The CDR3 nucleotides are TGTGCCAGCAGCTTAGACGGCGGGAGCTCCTACAATGAGCAGTTCTTC. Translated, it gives CASSLDGGSSYNEQFF.

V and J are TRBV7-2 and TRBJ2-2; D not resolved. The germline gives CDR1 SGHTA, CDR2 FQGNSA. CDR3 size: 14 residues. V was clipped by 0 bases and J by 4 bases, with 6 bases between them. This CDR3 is CASSLAQATGELFF. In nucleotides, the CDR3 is TGTGCCAGCAGCTTAGCCCAGGCCACCGGGGAGCTGTTTTTT.

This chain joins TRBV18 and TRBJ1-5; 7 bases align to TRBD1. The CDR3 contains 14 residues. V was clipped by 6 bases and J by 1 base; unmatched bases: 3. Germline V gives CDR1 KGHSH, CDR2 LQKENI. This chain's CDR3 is CASSGTESNQPQHF. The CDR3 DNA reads TGTGCCAGCTCTGGGACAGAGAGCAATCAGCCCCAGCATTTT.

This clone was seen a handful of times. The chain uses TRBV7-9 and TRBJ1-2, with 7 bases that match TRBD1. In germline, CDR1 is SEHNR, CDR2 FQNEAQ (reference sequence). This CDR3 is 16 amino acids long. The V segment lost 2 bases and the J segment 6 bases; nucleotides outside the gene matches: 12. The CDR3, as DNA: TGTGCCAGCAGCTTACCCCGGGACAGAAGATACAATGGCTACACCTTC. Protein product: CASSLPRDRRYNGYTF.

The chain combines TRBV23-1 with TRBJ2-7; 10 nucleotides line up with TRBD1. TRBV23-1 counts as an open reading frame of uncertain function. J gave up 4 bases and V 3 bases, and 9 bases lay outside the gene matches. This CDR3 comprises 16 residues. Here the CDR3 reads CASSHYMDRGCYEQYF. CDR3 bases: TGCGCCAGCAGTCATTATATGGACAGGGGGTGTTACGAGCAGTACTTC.

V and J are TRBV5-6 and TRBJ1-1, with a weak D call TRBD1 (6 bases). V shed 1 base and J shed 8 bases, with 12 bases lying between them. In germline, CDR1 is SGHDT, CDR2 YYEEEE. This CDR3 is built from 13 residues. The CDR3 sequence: CASSLFGQREAFF. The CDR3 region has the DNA TGTGCCAGCAGCTTGTTCGGACAGCGAGAAGCTTTCTTT.

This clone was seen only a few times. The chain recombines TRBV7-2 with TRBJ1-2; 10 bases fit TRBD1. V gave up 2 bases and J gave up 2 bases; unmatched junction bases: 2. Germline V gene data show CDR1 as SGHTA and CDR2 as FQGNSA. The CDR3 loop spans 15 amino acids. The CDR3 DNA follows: TGTGCCAGCAGCTTAACGACAGGGGGCAACTATGGCTACACCTTC. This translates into CASSLTTGGNYGYTF.

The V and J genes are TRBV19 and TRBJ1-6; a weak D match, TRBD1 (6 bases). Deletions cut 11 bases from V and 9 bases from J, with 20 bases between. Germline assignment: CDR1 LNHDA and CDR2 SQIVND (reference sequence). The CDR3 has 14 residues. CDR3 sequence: CAAHGGALFSPLHF. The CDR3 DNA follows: TGTGCCGCCCATGGGGGGGCTCTATTTTCACCCCTCCACTTT.

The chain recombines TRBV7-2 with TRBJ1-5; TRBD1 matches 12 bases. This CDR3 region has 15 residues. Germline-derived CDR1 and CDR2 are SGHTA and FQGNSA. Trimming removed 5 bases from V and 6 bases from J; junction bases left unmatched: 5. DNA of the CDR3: TGTGCCAGCAGCGATGGGACAGGGGGCCTTCAGCCCCAGCATTTT. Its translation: CASSDGTGGLQPQHF.

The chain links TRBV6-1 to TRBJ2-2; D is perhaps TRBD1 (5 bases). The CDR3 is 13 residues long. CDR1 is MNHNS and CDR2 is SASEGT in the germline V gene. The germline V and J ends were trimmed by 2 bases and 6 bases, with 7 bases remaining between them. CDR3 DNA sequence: TGTGCCAGCAGTGAATCCAGGGCCGGGGAGCTGTTTTTT. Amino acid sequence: CASSESRAGELFF.